These T cell receptor beta chains were read from a single sample in a study of identical twins. TCRdb re-called the 5' RACE reads with MiXCR, one entry per CDR3 protein. The sample lists 420,000 or so distinct CDR3 sequences, around a sixth seen once, with approximately 12% in the top ten. The sequencing sample was made of naive T cells sorted from blood. Receptor source: a man over 45 in good health. CDR3s include the opening cysteine and the closing phenylalanine or tryptophan. Each record gives: D gene, V gene, J gene, CDR3 length, clone size, CDR3 DNA, CDR3 protein. A D gene is named only where the DNA matches it firmly. The size of a clone is reported for some rows only, either as once, few or many, or as a class for expanded clones.

>-|TRBV7-2|TRBJ2-7|15|few
TGTGCCAGCAGTTTGGGATTTCAGCAGTCCTACGAGCAGTACTTC
CASSLGFQQSYEQYF
>-|TRBV5-5|TRBJ2-6|15|few
TGTGCCAGCAGCACTTACAGCTCTGGGGCCAACGTCCTGACTTTC
CASSTYSSGANVLTF
>TRBD1|TRBV7-2|TRBJ2-5|15|many
TGTGCCAGCAGCTCCCCAACGGGACAGACGGAGACCCAGTACTTC
CASSSPTGQTETQYF
>-|TRBV6-2/TRBV6-3|TRBJ2-1|13|few
TGTGCCAGCACCAGCGCGGAGTACAATGAGCAGTTCTTC
CASTSAEYNEQFF
>-|TRBV4-3|TRBJ2-3|14|few
TGCGCCAGCAGCCAAAACGGGGCTTTAGATACGCAGTATTTT
CASSQNGALDTQYF
>-|TRBV12-3/TRBV12-4|TRBJ2-5|15|many
TGTGCCAGCAGTTTTGCGGTGGGCCAGGGGGAGACCCAGTACTTC
CASSFAVGQGETQYF
>-|TRBV28|TRBJ2-5|16|-
TGTGCCAGCAGCTCCTTGGGGAGATCGGGACAAGAGACCCAGTACTTC
CASSSLGRSGQETQYF
>TRBD1|TRBV20-1|TRBJ1-6|13|many
TGCAGTGCCCAGACAGGGTTCGATTCACCCCTCCACTTT
CSAQTGFDSPLHF
>-|TRBV21-1|TRBJ1-3|13|few
TGTGCCAGCAGCAGCTACAGGCGTTACACCATATATTTT
CASSSYRRYTIYF
>-|TRBV6-2/TRBV6-3|TRBJ1-1|15|-
TGTGCCAGCAGTTACTCCTGGGGTGCGAACACTGAAGCTTTCTTT
CASSYSWGANTEAFF
>TRBD2|TRBV11-1|TRBJ2-3|19|few
TGTGCCAGCAGCTTACCCTTCGCACTAGCGGGAGGACGCACAGATACGCAGTATTTT
CASSLPFALAGGRTDTQYF
>TRBD2|TRBV5-1|TRBJ2-5|19|many
TGCGCCAGCAGCCTGGGACTAGCGGGAGGGCCGAAGCCATCAGAGACCCAGTACTTC
CASSLGLAGGPKPSETQYF
>TRBD2|TRBV4-2|TRBJ2-1|16|-
TGTGCCAGCAGCCCAGTACTAGCGGGAGGGTACAATGAGCAGTTCTTC
CASSPVLAGGYNEQFF
>-|TRBV7-9|TRBJ2-3|16|-
TGTGCCAGCAGCTTAGTCAGGGTAGCTAGCACAGATACGCAGTATTTT
CASSLVRVASTDTQYF
>-|TRBV28|TRBJ1-6|13|few
TGTGCCAGCAGTTTAACGAGGGGCTCACCCCTCCACTTT
CASSLTRGSPLHF
>TRBD2|TRBV28|TRBJ2-1|19|-
TGTGCCAGCAGTTTGTGGCTAGCGGGGGAATTGCGGACCTACAATGAGCAGTTCTTC
CASSLWLAGELRTYNEQFF
>TRBD1|TRBV12-3/TRBV12-4|TRBJ2-1|17|many
TGTGCCAGCAGTTTGGGGGCCCTTGGGACAGGGGGCTATGAGCAGTTCTTC
CASSLGALGTGGYEQFF
>TRBD1|TRBV28|TRBJ2-1|14|many
TGTGCCAGCAGATCGGGACAGGGTAACAATGAGCAGTTCTTC
CASRSGQGNNEQFF
>TRBD2|TRBV18|TRBJ2-2|15|-
TGTGCCAGCTCACCTGGGACTAGCGGCGCCGGGGAGCTGTTTTTT
CASSPGTSGAGELFF
>-|TRBV20-1|TRBJ1-2|8|many
TGCAGCGTTCTCGGCTACACCTTC
CSVLGYTF
>-|TRBV2|TRBJ1-6|14|-
TGTGCCAGCAGTGAGAGGGTGGATAATTCACCCCTCCACTTT
CASSERVDNSPLHF
>-|TRBV7-9|TRBJ1-5|13|few
TGTGCCAGCAGCTTAGGTCTGGGTCAGCCCCAGCATTTT
CASSLGLGQPQHF
>TRBD1|TRBV4-3|TRBJ2-1|13|-
TGCGCCAGCTCGGGACAGGTCTACAATGAGCAGTTCTTC
CASSGQVYNEQFF
>-|TRBV3-1|TRBJ2-7|13|-
TGTGCCAGCAGCCAAGATTGGGAGGACGAGCAGTACTTC
CASSQDWEDEQYF
>-|TRBV2|TRBJ2-2|13|few
TGTGCCACACAACAGGGGAACACCGGGGAGCTGTTTTTT
CATQQGNTGELFF
>TRBD2|TRBV24-1|TRBJ2-3|16|many
TGTGCCACCAGTGCAAAACTAGCGGGCTCCACAGATACGCAGTATTTT
CATSAKLAGSTDTQYF
>-|TRBV7-9|TRBJ2-1|13|-
TGTGCCAGAGGGGACGTTTCGGGGAATGAGCAGTTCTTC
CARGDVSGNEQFF
>-|TRBV7-6|TRBJ2-2|14|-
TGTGCCAGCAGCCCTAGAAGCGTCACCGGGGAGCTGTTTTTT
CASSPRSVTGELFF
>-|TRBV2|TRBJ2-7|15|many
TGTGCCAGCAACCCCCTTACCGGGACACCCTACGAGCAGTACTTC
CASNPLTGTPYEQYF
>TRBD2|TRBV29-1|TRBJ2-7|12|many
TGCAGCGTTGTCGAAGCGGGAGTTTTGCAGTACTTC
CSVVEAGVLQYF
>TRBD1|TRBV28|TRBJ2-7|12|few
TGTGCCAGCCGACAGGGCGGCTACGAGCAGTACTTC
CASRQGGYEQYF
>-|TRBV20-1|TRBJ2-1|12|once
TGCAGTGCTAGAGGGAGGGTAAATGAGCAGTTCTTC
CSARGRVNEQFF
>-|TRBV11-2|TRBJ2-1|17|-
TGTGCCAGCAGCCCGACGCGTGGGGAAATCTCCTACAATGAGCAGTTCTTC
CASSPTRGEISYNEQFF
>TRBD1|TRBV27|TRBJ2-1|11|many
TGTGCCAGCAGTACAGGGGGCGAGCAGTTCTTC
CASSTGGEQFF
>-|TRBV20-1|TRBJ1-1|14|-
TGCAGTGCTAGAGACTCCAGAACGGGGACTGAAGCTTTCTTT
CSARDSRTGTEAFF
>-|TRBV29-1|TRBJ2-7|15|-
TGCAGCGTTATAAGGGATGGCAGGGGCTCCTACGAGCAGTACTTC
CSVIRDGRGSYEQYF
>-|TRBV9|TRBJ2-5|12|many
TGTGCCAGCAGCGATGGGTTTGGGACCCAGTACTTC
CASSDGFGTQYF
>-|TRBV4-3|TRBJ2-5|13|-
TGCGCCAGCAGCCAAGATGACCAAGAGACCCAGTACTTC
CASSQDDQETQYF
>-|TRBV20-1|TRBJ2-2|15|few
TGCAGTGCTAGAGTAGGGAGTGCGAACACCGGGGAGCTGTTTTTT
CSARVGSANTGELFF
>-|TRBV4-2|TRBJ1-6|18|many
TGTGCCAGCAGCCAAGCCCGATCATCCGGGGCCTATAATTCACCCCTCCACTTT
CASSQARSSGAYNSPLHF
>TRBD1|TRBV2|TRBJ1-1|16|-
TGTGCCAGCAGTGAACCCACGGACAGGGGGAACACTGAAGCTTTCTTT
CASSEPTDRGNTEAFF
>-|TRBV7-8|TRBJ2-5|17|-
TGTGCCAGCAGCTTAGTACCCTCAGGGGAAATCCAAGAGACCCAGTACTTC
CASSLVPSGEIQETQYF